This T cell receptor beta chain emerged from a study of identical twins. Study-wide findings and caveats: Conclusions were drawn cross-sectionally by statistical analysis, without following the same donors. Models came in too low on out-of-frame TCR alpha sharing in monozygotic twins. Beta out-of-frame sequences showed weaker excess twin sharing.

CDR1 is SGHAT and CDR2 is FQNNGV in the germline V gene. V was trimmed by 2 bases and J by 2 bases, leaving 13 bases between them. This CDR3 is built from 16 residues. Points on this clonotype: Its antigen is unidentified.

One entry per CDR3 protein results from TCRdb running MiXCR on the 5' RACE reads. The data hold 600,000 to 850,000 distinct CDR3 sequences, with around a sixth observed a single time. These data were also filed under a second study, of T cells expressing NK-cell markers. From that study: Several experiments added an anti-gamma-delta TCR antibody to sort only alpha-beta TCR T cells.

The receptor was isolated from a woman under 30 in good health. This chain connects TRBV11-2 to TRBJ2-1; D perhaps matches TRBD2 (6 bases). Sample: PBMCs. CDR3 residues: CASSLTGSWTYNEQFF. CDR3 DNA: TGTGCCAGCAGCTTAACCGGGAGTTGGACCTACAATGAGCAGTTCTTC.